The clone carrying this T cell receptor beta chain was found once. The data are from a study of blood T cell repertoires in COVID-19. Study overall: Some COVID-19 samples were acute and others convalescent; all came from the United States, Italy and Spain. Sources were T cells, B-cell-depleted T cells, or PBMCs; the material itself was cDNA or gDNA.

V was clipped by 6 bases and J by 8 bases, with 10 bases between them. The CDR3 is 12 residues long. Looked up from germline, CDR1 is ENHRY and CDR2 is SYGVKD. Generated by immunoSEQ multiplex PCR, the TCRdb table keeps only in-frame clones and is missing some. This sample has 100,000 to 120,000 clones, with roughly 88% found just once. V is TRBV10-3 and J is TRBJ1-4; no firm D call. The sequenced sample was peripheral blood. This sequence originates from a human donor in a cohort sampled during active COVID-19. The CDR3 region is CAIRAPGEKLFF. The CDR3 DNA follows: TGTGCCATCAGGGCCCCGGGAGAAAAACTGTTTTTT.